This TCR beta chain was captured in a study of human thymus T cells (dated by TCRdb to the early 2020s). The study in broad terms: The study described the TCR alpha and beta repertoires in under ten infant thymus samples and a few matching peripheral blood samples. The infant donors were about 6 to 244 days old, and the cohort included six or seven males and two females.

The immunoSEQ multiplex PCR assay was used to amplify the TCRB and TCRAD loci from a standardized amount of quality-controlled genomic DNA. The amplicons covered the V(D)J region and were long enough to include the CDR3 and to identify the V and J genes. The amplicons were sequenced on an Illumina platform via the commercial immunoSEQ service. In the source study's methods: Primer bias and sequencing errors were corrected as previously described, and TCRAD and TCRB definitions were based on the IMGT database. Analysis of the repertoires was done with immunoSEQ Analyzer 3.0 and VDJTools and included basic statistics, V/J segment usage, diversity estimates, rarefaction and pairwise overlap. Diversity was estimated with Chao1, ChaoE, Efron-Thisted, Shannon and inverse Simpson indices, and also on datasets down-sampled to the smallest sample. For repertoire overlap, CDR3 nucleotide sequence, V gene and J gene had to match strictly, and clustering was done by Jaccard-based multidimensional scaling. In TCRdb, the immuneACCESS table is reduced to in-frame sequences with V and J assigned. These tables do not hold every clone; where another copy was compared, an unresolved V gene accounts for under half, and the others remain unexplained. V, J and clone size are taken as reported in that table, and D and trimming were inferred from the DNA itself. The sample contains tens of thousands of clones, 85% to 95% of them found a single time. The ten largest clones take up around 0.03% of the sample.

General conclusions and limits of the study: On average, thymus samples gave roughly 800,000 unique TCRB clonotypes, whereas blood samples gave roughly 84,000. Biased V and J gene segment usage appeared to be present in both thymic and peripheral blood repertoires. According to the related research, thymic TCR repertoires were highly overlapping among unrelated individuals.

Taken from the germline V gene, the CDR1 and CDR2 loops are LGHNA and YSLEER. Reading from cysteine to phenylalanine, the CDR3 counts 15 amino acids. The kept DNA is CDR3 alone, 45 bases in frame from the first base. V is trimmed back by 3 bases and J by 2 bases, and the junction contains 5 bases that no gene match accounts for. This clone was counted once. Its target antigen remains unknown. Per-base qualities were not stored, and no clone one base away is much larger. Thymus tissue was obtained as surgical resects removed during corrective cardiac surgery. Donors were immunologically healthy infants undergoing open corrective cardiac surgery for congenital heart defects in Finland. After being mechanically released from the tissue, thymocytes were kept at -70 degrees C in pellets of about 9-34 million cells. A QIAsymphony instrument was used to extract genomic DNA from the frozen cell pellets.

Sample: thymus tissue. The sequence came from a girl less than two years old with a congenital heart defect but otherwise immunologically healthy. The chain couples TRBV4-3 to TRBJ2-7; 9 bases in the middle match TRBD2. The CDR3 protein is CASSQRLAAPYEQYF. The sequenced DNA is TGCGCCAGCAGCCAGCGACTAGCGGCCCCCTACGAGCAGTACTTC.